A selection of T cell receptor beta chains follows, all from one sample in a study of radiotherapy plus CTLA-4 blockade in lung cancer. Generated by immunoSEQ multiplex PCR, the TCRdb table keeps only in-frame clones and is missing some. Of 80,000 to 100,000 clones listed, about 86% were seen once; the top ten hold 4.9%. Material: peripheral blood, obtained from a patient treated with radiotherapy plus ipilimumab. The receptors here all came from a human donor with non-small cell lung cancer that progressed on radiotherapy plus ipilimumab. The CDR3 runs from the conserved cysteine through the conserved F or W. D genes are given only for firm matches. Some rows have no size entry. The others give once, few or many, or a class for an expanded clone.

d_gene: .
v_gene: TRBV19
j_gene: TRBJ1-5
abundance: .
CDR3nt: TGTGCCAGCTACCTGCGGGGTAGCAATCAGCCCCAGCATTTT
CDR3aa: CASYLRGSNQPQHF

d_gene: .
v_gene: TRBV5-1
j_gene: TRBJ2-3
abundance: .
CDR3nt: TGCGCCAGCAGCTTTCGGGAAAGCACAGATACGCAGTATTTT
CDR3aa: CASSFRESTDTQYF

d_gene: TRBD1
v_gene: TRBV5-1
j_gene: TRBJ1-2
abundance: .
CDR3nt: TGCGCCAGCAGCGAGGGACAGGGAGGTGGCTATGGCTACACCTTC
CDR3aa: CASSEGQGGGYGYTF

d_gene: .
v_gene: TRBV9
j_gene: TRBJ2-3
abundance: .
CDR3nt: TGTGCCAGCAGCGTAGGAGCTGCCGCCCCGGGGGCGCAGTATTTT
CDR3aa: CASSVGAAAPGAQYF

d_gene: TRBD1
v_gene: TRBV29-1
j_gene: TRBJ1-2
abundance: .
CDR3nt: TGCAGCGTCGAAAGGAGACAGGGGCAAATAGCTCGCGCCTTC
CDR3aa: CSVERRQGQIARAF

d_gene: TRBD2
v_gene: TRBV7-9
j_gene: TRBJ2-4
abundance: .
CDR3nt: TGTGCCAGCAGCCTGACCGGGACTAGGGACATTCAGTACTTC
CDR3aa: CASSLTGTRDIQYF

d_gene: .
v_gene: TRBV7-9
j_gene: TRBJ2-6
abundance: .
CDR3nt: TGTGCCAGCAGCTTACTCAACCCGGTTGGATCTGGGGCCAACGTCCTGACTTTC
CDR3aa: CASSLLNPVGSGANVLTF

d_gene: .
v_gene: TRBV5-1
j_gene: TRBJ2-6
abundance: .
CDR3nt: TGCGCCAGCAGCAGAACACCAGACTCTGGGGCCAACGTCCTGACTTTC
CDR3aa: CASSRTPDSGANVLTF

d_gene: .
v_gene: TRBV7-9
j_gene: TRBJ2-3
abundance: .
CDR3nt: TGTGCCAGCAGCTTAGCTGGAGGGACAGATACGCAGTATTTT
CDR3aa: CASSLAGGTDTQYF

d_gene: TRBD2
v_gene: TRBV5-1
j_gene: TRBJ2-7
abundance: .
CDR3nt: TGCGCCAGCAGCTTGAGCCTAGCGGATACATACGAGCAGTACTTC
CDR3aa: CASSLSLADTYEQYF

d_gene: TRBD1
v_gene: TRBV6-1
j_gene: TRBJ2-5
abundance: .
CDR3nt: TGTGCCAGCCGGGACAGGGGCTTGGAGACCCAGTACTTC
CDR3aa: CASRDRGLETQYF

d_gene: .
v_gene: TRBV19
j_gene: TRBJ1-5
abundance: .
CDR3nt: TGTGCCAGTAGTATTCCCCCCGGGTCGCCCCAGCATTTT
CDR3aa: CASSIPPGSPQHF

d_gene: .
v_gene: TRBV29-1
j_gene: TRBJ2-1
abundance: .
CDR3nt: TGCAGCCTGCGAGGGGCCTGGGATGAGCAGTTCTTC
CDR3aa: CSLRGAWDEQFF

d_gene: .
v_gene: TRBV9
j_gene: TRBJ2-1
abundance: .
CDR3nt: TGTGCCAGCAGCGTAGATGGGGTAGTAAATGAGCAGTTCTTC
CDR3aa: CASSVDGVVNEQFF

d_gene: TRBD2
v_gene: TRBV18
j_gene: TRBJ2-7
abundance: once
CDR3nt: TGTGCCAGCTCAGCATTGACTAGCGGGGGGAACTACGAGCAGTACTTC
CDR3aa: CASSALTSGGNYEQYF

d_gene: .
v_gene: TRBV5-4
j_gene: TRBJ2-1
abundance: once
CDR3nt: TGTGCCAGCAGCTTGGCCGGGAGCTACAATGAGCAGTTCTTC
CDR3aa: CASSLAGSYNEQFF

d_gene: .
v_gene: TRBV6-5
j_gene: TRBJ1-1
abundance: once
CDR3nt: TGTGCCAGCAGTTACTCGATAACGGCTAGAGCCACTGAAGCTTTCTTT
CDR3aa: CASSYSITARATEAFF

d_gene: .
v_gene: TRBV10-2
j_gene: TRBJ2-2
abundance: .
CDR3nt: TGCGCCACCCAAAGGGTTTGGGGGGATACCGGGGAGCTGTTTTTT
CDR3aa: CATQRVWGDTGELFF

d_gene: .
v_gene: TRBV5-1
j_gene: TRBJ2-7
abundance: .
CDR3nt: TGCGCCAGCAGCTTAGGTTCACAAGCCCCTGGGGAGCAGTACTTC
CDR3aa: CASSLGSQAPGEQYF

d_gene: .
v_gene: TRBV4-2
j_gene: TRBJ1-1
abundance: once
CDR3nt: TGTGCCAGCAGCCGTACAGGGAGTGACACTGAAGCTTTCTTT
CDR3aa: CASSRTGSDTEAFF

d_gene: .
v_gene: TRBV6-6
j_gene: TRBJ1-5
abundance: .
CDR3nt: TGTGCCAGCAACCCCTCGAATAGTTTGTTTAATCAGCCCCAGCATTTT
CDR3aa: CASNPSNSLFNQPQHF

d_gene: .
v_gene: TRBV5-1
j_gene: TRBJ2-6
abundance: .
CDR3nt: TGCGCCAGCAGCTTGGAGGGGACTGGGGCCAACGTCCTGACTTTC
CDR3aa: CASSLEGTGANVLTF

d_gene: .
v_gene: TRBV29-1
j_gene: TRBJ2-5
abundance: .
CDR3nt: TGCAGCGTTGGACACTCCGAGGCCCAGTACTTC
CDR3aa: CSVGHSEAQYF

d_gene: TRBD2
v_gene: TRBV6-1
j_gene: TRBJ2-7
abundance: .
CDR3nt: TGTGCCAGCAGCCAATTAGCGGGGGGCTACGAGCAGTACTTC
CDR3aa: CASSQLAGGYEQYF

d_gene: TRBD2
v_gene: TRBV2
j_gene: TRBJ2-5
abundance: once
CDR3nt: TGTGCCAGCAGGACTAGCGGGAGGGCGGTTTCAGAGACCCAGTACTTC
CDR3aa: CASRTSGRAVSETQYF

d_gene: .
v_gene: TRBV28
j_gene: TRBJ2-7
abundance: .
CDR3nt: TGTGCCAGCACGACTATCGGGACACTAACCTACGAGCAGTACTTC
CDR3aa: CASTTIGTLTYEQYF

d_gene: .
v_gene: TRBV25-1
j_gene: TRBJ1-1
abundance: .
CDR3nt: TGTGCCAGCAGTGAATTTGGGCCTGAAGCTTTCTTT
CDR3aa: CASSEFGPEAFF

d_gene: .
v_gene: TRBV19
j_gene: TRBJ2-1
abundance: .
CDR3nt: TGTGCCAGTAGTATGGGCCTCAGCGAGCAGTTCTTC
CDR3aa: CASSMGLSEQFF

d_gene: TRBD1
v_gene: TRBV18
j_gene: TRBJ1-3
abundance: few
CDR3nt: TGTGCCAGCTCACGGGACAGGGACGACACCATATATTTT
CDR3aa: CASSRDRDDTIYF

d_gene: .
v_gene: TRBV6-6
j_gene: TRBJ1-5
abundance: few
CDR3nt: TGTGCCAGCAGTTACGAGCGGCAGCCCCAGCATTTT
CDR3aa: CASSYERQPQHF

d_gene: .
v_gene: TRBV7-9
j_gene: TRBJ2-1
abundance: once
CDR3nt: TGTGCCAGCAGACCCCTATTGGCGGGGACCTACAATGAGCAGTTCTTC
CDR3aa: CASRPLLAGTYNEQFF

d_gene: TRBD2
v_gene: TRBV11-2
j_gene: TRBJ2-1
abundance: .
CDR3nt: TGTGCCAGCAGCTTAGGGGCTAGCGGGAAGGGTAATGAGCAGTTCTTC
CDR3aa: CASSLGASGKGNEQFF

d_gene: .
v_gene: TRBV5-1
j_gene: TRBJ1-2
abundance: .
CDR3nt: TGCGCCAGCAGCCCGGCGTCAGCCAACTATGGCTACACCTTC
CDR3aa: CASSPASANYGYTF

d_gene: TRBD2
v_gene: TRBV5-1
j_gene: TRBJ2-3
abundance: .
CDR3nt: TGCGCCAGCAGTATTCCGACTAGCGCCAGCACAGATACGCAGTATTTT
CDR3aa: CASSIPTSASTDTQYF

d_gene: .
v_gene: TRBV7-9
j_gene: TRBJ1-2
abundance: .
CDR3nt: TGTGCCAGCAGCTTAGGGGTTGGCATCAACTATGGCTACACCTTC
CDR3aa: CASSLGVGINYGYTF

d_gene: .
v_gene: TRBV12-1
j_gene: TRBJ2-1
abundance: .
CDR3nt: TGTGCCAGCAGCTTTTACCGGGAGGGCCCCGATGAGCAGTTCTTC
CDR3aa: CASSFYREGPDEQFF

d_gene: .
v_gene: TRBV29-1
j_gene: TRBJ2-1
abundance: .
CDR3nt: TGCAGCGTTGCAAGGGGGAATGAGCAGTTCTTC
CDR3aa: CSVARGNEQFF

d_gene: TRBD2
v_gene: TRBV5-1
j_gene: TRBJ2-3
abundance: .
CDR3nt: TGCGCCAGCAGCTTGGGACTAGCGGTCACAGATACGCAGTATTTT
CDR3aa: CASSLGLAVTDTQYF

d_gene: TRBD1
v_gene: TRBV18
j_gene: TRBJ2-7
abundance: few
CDR3nt: TGTGCCAGCTCACCACGCAGGACAGGGATCCACGAGCAGTACTTC
CDR3aa: CASSPRRTGIHEQYF

d_gene: TRBD1
v_gene: TRBV7-8
j_gene: TRBJ2-2
abundance: once
CDR3nt: TGTGCCAGCGGAATGGGACAGGACCTTGGGGCCGGGGAGCTGTTTTTT
CDR3aa: CASGMGQDLGAGELFF

d_gene: TRBD2
v_gene: TRBV5-1
j_gene: TRBJ2-5
abundance: .
CDR3nt: TGCGCCAGCAGCTTGGCGAGGGTTAGCGGGAGTGAGACCCAGTACTTC
CDR3aa: CASSLARVSGSETQYF

d_gene: TRBD1
v_gene: TRBV27
j_gene: TRBJ1-5
abundance: .
CDR3nt: TGTGCCAGCAGTTCCCACGGTGGGACAGGGAATCAGCCCCAGCATTTT
CDR3aa: CASSSHGGTGNQPQHF

d_gene: TRBD2
v_gene: TRBV5-1
j_gene: TRBJ2-1
abundance: .
CDR3nt: TGCGCCAGCAGCAACCTAGCGGGAGGCAGCAATGAGCAGTTCTTC
CDR3aa: CASSNLAGGSNEQFF

d_gene: .
v_gene: TRBV21-1
j_gene: TRBJ1-2
abundance: .
CDR3nt: TGTGGGGGCCAAGGGGACGAAGTCGGGCGTTGGTGCTATGGCTACACCTTC
CDR3aa: CGGQGDEVGRWCYGYTF

d_gene: TRBD2
v_gene: TRBV13
j_gene: TRBJ2-3
abundance: once
CDR3nt: TGTGCCAGCAGCTTATGGACTAGCGGGAAGGCAGATACGCAGTATTTT
CDR3aa: CASSLWTSGKADTQYF

d_gene: .
v_gene: TRBV4-2
j_gene: TRBJ1-2
abundance: .
CDR3nt: TGTGCCAGCAGCCAAGAGGGGCAGTCTAACTATGGCTACACCTTC
CDR3aa: CASSQEGQSNYGYTF

d_gene: .
v_gene: TRBV6-1
j_gene: TRBJ1-2
abundance: .
CDR3nt: TGTGCCAGCACCCACCGACGACGCGCATATGGCTACACCTTC
CDR3aa: CASTHRRRAYGYTF

d_gene: .
v_gene: TRBV9
j_gene: TRBJ2-2
abundance: .
CDR3nt: TGTGCCAGCAGCCAGGAGGCCGGGGAGCTGTTTTTT
CDR3aa: CASSQEAGELFF

d_gene: .
v_gene: TRBV6-4
j_gene: TRBJ2-7
abundance: .
CDR3nt: TGTGCCAGCAGGGACTCCGGCCTCGAGCAGTACTTC
CDR3aa: CASRDSGLEQYF

d_gene: TRBD1
v_gene: TRBV5-1
j_gene: TRBJ1-1
abundance: few
CDR3nt: TGCGCCAGCAGAAAAGGGGGCTCTGGTGAAGCTTTCTTT
CDR3aa: CASRKGGSGEAFF

d_gene: .
v_gene: TRBV9
j_gene: TRBJ1-1
abundance: .
CDR3nt: TGTGCCAGCAGCGTAGGGCCGGTGAACACTGAAGCTTTCTTT
CDR3aa: CASSVGPVNTEAFF

d_gene: TRBD2
v_gene: TRBV7-8
j_gene: TRBJ2-7
abundance: .
CDR3nt: TGTGCCAGCAGCGCCGGGACTAGCGGGGCCGTAACCTACGAGCAGTACTTC
CDR3aa: CASSAGTSGAVTYEQYF

d_gene: TRBD1
v_gene: TRBV5-1
j_gene: TRBJ1-1
abundance: .
CDR3nt: TGCGCCAGCAGGTTTATACAGGGGACTGAAGCTTTCTTT
CDR3aa: CASRFIQGTEAFF